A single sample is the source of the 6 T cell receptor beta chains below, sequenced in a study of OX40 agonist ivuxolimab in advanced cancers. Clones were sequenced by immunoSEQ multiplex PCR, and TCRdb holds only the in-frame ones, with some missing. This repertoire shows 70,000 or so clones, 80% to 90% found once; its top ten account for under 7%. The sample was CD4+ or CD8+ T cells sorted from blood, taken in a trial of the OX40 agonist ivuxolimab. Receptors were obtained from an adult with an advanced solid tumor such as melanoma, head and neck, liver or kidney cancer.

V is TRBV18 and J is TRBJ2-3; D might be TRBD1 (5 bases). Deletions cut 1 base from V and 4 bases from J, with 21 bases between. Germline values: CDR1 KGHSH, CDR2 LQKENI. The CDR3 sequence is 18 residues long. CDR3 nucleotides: TGTGCCAGCTCACCACTGAAAGGCAGGGAACCAACACCAGATACGCAGTATTTT. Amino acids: CASSPLKGREPTPDTQYF.

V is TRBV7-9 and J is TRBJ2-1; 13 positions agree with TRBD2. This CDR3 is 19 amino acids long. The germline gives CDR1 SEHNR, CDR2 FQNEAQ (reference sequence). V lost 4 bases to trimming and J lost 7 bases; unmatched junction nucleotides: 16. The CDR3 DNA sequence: TGTGCCAGCAGCTCCCCGGGACTAGCGGGAAGAGGTCTACAGAATGAGCAGTTCTTC. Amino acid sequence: CASSSPGLAGRGLQNEQFF.

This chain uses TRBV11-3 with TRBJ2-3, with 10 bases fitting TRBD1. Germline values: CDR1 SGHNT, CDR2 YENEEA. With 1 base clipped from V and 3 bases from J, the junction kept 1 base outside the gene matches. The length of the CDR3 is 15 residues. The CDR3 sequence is CASSLGTGGTDTQYF. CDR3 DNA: TGTGCCAGCAGCTTAGGGACAGGGGGTACAGATACGCAGTATTTT.

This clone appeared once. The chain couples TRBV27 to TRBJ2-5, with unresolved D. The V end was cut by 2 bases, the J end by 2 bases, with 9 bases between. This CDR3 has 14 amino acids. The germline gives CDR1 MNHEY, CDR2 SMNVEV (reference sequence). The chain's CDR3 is CASSLTALQETQYF. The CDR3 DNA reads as TGTGCCAGCAGTTTAACGGCCTTACAAGAGACCCAGTACTTC.

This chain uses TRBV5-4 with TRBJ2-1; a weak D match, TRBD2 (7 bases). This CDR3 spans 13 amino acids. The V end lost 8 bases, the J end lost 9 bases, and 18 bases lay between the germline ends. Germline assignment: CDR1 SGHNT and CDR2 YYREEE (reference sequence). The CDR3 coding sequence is TGTGCCAGTTGGATGGGAGGGGGAGGTGAGCAGTTCTTC. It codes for CASWMGGGGEQFF.

CDR3 in amino acids: CASSLGQGSQGAFF. CDR3 in DNA: TGTGCCAGCAGCTTGGGACAGGGATCTCAGGGAGCTTTCTTT. The chain has TRBV7-9 and TRBJ1-1, with 9 bases fitting TRBD1. Germline loops: CDR1 SEHNR, CDR2 FQNEAQ (reference sequence). J lost 10 bases, V lost 3 bases, and 9 bases had no gene match. The CDR3 consists of 14 residues.